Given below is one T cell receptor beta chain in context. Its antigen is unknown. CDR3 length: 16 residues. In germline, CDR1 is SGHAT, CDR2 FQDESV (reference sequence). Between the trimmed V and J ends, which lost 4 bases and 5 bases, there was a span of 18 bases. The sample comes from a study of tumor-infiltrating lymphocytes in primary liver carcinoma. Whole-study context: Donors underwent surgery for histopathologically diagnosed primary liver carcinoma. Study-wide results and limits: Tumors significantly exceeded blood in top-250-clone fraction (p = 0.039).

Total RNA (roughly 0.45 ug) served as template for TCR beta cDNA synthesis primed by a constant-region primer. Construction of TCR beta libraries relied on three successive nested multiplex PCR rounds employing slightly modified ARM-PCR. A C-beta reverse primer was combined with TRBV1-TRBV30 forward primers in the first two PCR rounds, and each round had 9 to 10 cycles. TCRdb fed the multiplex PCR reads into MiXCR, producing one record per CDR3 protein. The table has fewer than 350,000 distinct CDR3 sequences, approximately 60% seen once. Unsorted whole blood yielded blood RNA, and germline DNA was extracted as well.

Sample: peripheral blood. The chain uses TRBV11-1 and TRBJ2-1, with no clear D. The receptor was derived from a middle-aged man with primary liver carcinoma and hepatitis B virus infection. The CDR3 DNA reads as TGTGCCAGCAGCTCTACCCAGTGGATAGTAAACAATGAGCAGTTCTTC. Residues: CASSSTQWIVNNEQFF.